Here is one TCR beta chain with its context. The data originate from a study of OX40 agonist ivuxolimab in advanced cancers. This table comes from immunoSEQ multiplex PCR, and its TCRdb copy is limited to in-frame clones, with some not included. Of some 90,000 clones in the sample, roughly 91% were seen once. Germline assignment: CDR1 SGHNT and CDR2 YYREEE (reference sequence). The V segment lost 1 base and the J segment 2 bases; nucleotides outside the gene matches: 3. The CDR3 length is 16 residues. Sequences were derived from CD4+ or CD8+ T cells sorted from blood, sampled in a trial of the OX40 agonist ivuxolimab. The clonotype originates from an adult with an advanced solid tumor such as melanoma, head and neck, liver or kidney cancer. The chain combines TRBV5-4 with TRBJ2-5, with 12 bases that match TRBD2. CDR3 amino acids: CASSLPTSGGQETQYF. The DNA of the CDR3 is TGTGCCAGCAGCTTGCCGACTAGCGGGGGTCAAGAGACCCAGTACTTC. The full variable domain, rest sourced from reference TRBV5-4 and TRBJ2-5, is ETGVTQSPTHLIKTRGQQVTLRCSSQSGHNTVSWYQQALGQGPQFIFQYYREEENGRGNFPPRFSGLQFPNYSSELNVNALELDDSALYLCASSLPTSGGQETQYFGPGTRLLVL.